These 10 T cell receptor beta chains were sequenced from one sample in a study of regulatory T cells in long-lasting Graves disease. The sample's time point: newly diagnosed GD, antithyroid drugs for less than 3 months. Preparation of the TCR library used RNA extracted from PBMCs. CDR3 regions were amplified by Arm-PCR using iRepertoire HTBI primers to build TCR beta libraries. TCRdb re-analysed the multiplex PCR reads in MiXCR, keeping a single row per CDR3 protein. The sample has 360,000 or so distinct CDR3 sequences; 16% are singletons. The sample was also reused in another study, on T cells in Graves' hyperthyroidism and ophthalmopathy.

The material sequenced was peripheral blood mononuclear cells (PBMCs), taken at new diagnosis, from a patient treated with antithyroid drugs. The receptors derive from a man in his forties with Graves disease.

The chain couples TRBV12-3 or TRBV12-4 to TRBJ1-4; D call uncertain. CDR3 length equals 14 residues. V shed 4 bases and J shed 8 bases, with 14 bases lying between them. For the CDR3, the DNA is TGTGCCAGCAGTTCAGTGACCTCGTGGGAAAAACTGTTTTTT. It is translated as CASSSVTSWEKLFF.

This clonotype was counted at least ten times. The CDR3 DNA reads as TGTGCCAGCAGAGCCTCGAGGGGCTCCTACGAGCAGTACTTC. Protein: CASRASRGSYEQYF. This chain connects TRBV7-2 to TRBJ2-7; tentatively, D is TRBD1 or TRBD2 (5 bases each). The CDR3 is 14 residues long. Deletions cut 6 bases from V and 0 bases from J, with 12 bases between. Germline values: CDR1 SGHTA, CDR2 FQGNSA.

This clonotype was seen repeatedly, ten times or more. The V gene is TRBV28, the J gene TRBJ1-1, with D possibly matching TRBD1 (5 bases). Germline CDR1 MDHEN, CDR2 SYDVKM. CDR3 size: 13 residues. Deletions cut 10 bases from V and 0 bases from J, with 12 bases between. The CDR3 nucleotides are TGTGCCACGGGACCCATCATGAACACTGAAGCTTTCTTT. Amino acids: CATGPIMNTEAFF.

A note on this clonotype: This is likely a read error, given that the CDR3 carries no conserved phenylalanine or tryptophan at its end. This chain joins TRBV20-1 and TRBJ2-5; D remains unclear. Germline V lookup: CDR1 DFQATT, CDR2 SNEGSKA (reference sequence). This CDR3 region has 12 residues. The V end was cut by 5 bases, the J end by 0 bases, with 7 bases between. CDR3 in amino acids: CSAGRDQETQYL. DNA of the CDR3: TGCAGTGCTGGCCGGGACCAAGAGACCCAGTACCTC.

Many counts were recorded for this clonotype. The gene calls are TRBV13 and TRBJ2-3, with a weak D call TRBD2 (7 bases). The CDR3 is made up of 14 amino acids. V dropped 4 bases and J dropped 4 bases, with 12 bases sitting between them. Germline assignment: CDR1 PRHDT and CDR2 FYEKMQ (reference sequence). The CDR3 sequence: CASSSRGGADTQYF. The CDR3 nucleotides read TGTGCCAGCAGCTCTAGGGGGGGGGCAGATACGCAGTATTTT.

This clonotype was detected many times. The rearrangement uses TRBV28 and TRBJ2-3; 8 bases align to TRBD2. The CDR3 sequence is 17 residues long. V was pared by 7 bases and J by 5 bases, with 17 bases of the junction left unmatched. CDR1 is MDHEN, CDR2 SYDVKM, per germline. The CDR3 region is CASTGAGRGAWGDTQYF. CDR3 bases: TGTGCCAGCACCGGCGCGGGGCGGGGGGCTTGGGGAGATACGCAGTATTTT.

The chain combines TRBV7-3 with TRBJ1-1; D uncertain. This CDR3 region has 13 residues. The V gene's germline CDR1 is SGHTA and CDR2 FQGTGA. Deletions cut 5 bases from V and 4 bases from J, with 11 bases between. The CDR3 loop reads CASSQNKATEAFF. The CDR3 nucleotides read TGTGCCAGCAGCCAGAACAAGGCCACTGAAGCTTTCTTT.

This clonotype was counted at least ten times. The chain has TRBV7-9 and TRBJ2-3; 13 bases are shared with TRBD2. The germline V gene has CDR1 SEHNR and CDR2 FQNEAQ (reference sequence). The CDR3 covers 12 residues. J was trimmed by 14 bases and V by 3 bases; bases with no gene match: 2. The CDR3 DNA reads TGTGCCAGCAGCTTGGGACTAGCGGGGCGGTATTTT. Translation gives CASSLGLAGRYF.

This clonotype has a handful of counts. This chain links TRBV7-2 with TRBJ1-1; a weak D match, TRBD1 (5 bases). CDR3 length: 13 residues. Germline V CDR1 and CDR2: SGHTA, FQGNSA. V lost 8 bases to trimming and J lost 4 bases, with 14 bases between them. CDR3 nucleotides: TGTGCCAGCCTCAGAGGGACGCGCACTGAAGCTTTCTTT. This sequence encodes CASLRGTRTEAFF. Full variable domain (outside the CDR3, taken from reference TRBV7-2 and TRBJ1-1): GAGVSQSPSNKVTEKGKDVELRCDPISGHTALYWYRQSLGQGLEFLIYFQGNSAPDKSGLPSDRFSAERTGGSVSTLTIQRTQQEDSAVYLCASLRGTRTEAFFGQGTRLTVV.

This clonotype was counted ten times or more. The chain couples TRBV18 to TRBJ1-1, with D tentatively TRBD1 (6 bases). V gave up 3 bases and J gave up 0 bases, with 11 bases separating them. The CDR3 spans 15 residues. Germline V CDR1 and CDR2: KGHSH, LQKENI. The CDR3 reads CASSPDSPMNTEAFF. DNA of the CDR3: TGTGCCAGCTCACCGGACAGCCCCATGAACACTGAAGCTTTCTTT.